Each of the 5 T cell receptor beta chains below was sequenced from the same sample in a study of cytomegalovirus exposure and HLA in healthy donors. A multiplex PCR was run with 60 Vbeta primers and 13 Jbeta primers. Sequencing used immunoSEQ multiplex PCR; TCRdb keeps in-frame clones, though not all of them. The sample yields around 270,000 clones, roughly 80% seen once. What was sequenced was PBMCs. The source of these receptors is a girl aged 2 to 9 in good health and CMV-seronegative.

The CDR3 region has the DNA TGTGCCAGCAGCACCCAGCGGGATTCACCCCTCCACTTT. This gives the protein CASSTQRDSPLHF. The chain joins TRBV9 to TRBJ1-6; D remains unclear. The CDR3 loop spans 13 amino acids. With 4 bases removed from V and 8 bases from J, the gap between germline ends came to 10 bases. Germline CDR1 and CDR2: SGDLS and YYNGEE.

The V and J genes are TRBV2 and TRBJ2-5, with a possible D match to TRBD2 (6 bases). The last part of the DNA fits TRBJ2-7 better; the J call may be wrong. Germline lookup yields CDR1 SNHLY and CDR2 FYNNEI. The CDR3 consists of 13 residues. CDR3 loop: CASMTWGVGEQYF. The CDR3 nucleotides are TGTGCCAGCATGACCTGGGGGGTAGGCGAGCAGTACTTC.

The chain's CDR3 is CASSFSSYNSPLHF. CDR3 coding DNA: TGTGCCAGCAGCTTCAGCTCCTATAATTCACCCCTCCACTTT. The chain links TRBV7-2 to TRBJ1-6; D ambiguous. The CDR3 is 14 residues long. Germline V gene sequence: CDR1 SGHTA, CDR2 FQGNSA. Trimming took off 3 bases at V and 0 bases at J, with 3 bases between the two ends. Drawing the rest from reference TRBV7-2 and TRBJ1-6, the complete variable domain is GAGVSQSPSNKVTEKGKDVELRCDPISGHTALYWYRQSLGQGLEFLIYFQGNSAPDKSGLPSDRFSAERTGGSVSTLTIQRTQQEDSAVYLCASSFSSYNSPLHFGNGTRLTVT.

The CDR3 nucleotides read TGTGCCAGCAGTTTGGGACAGGTGGACTCCTACGAGCAGTACTTC. Protein sequence: CASSLGQVDSYEQYF. V usage is TRBV28 and J usage is TRBJ2-5; 8 bases map to TRBD1. TRBJ2-7 explains the end of the DNA better; the J call may be wrong. Germline lookup yields CDR1 MDHEN and CDR2 SYDVKM. This CDR3 comprises 15 residues.

V is TRBV11-2 and J is TRBJ2-5; unclear D gene. Trimming cost V 4 bases and J 2 bases, with 5 bases left between them. Germline loops: CDR1 SGHAT, CDR2 FQNNGV. The CDR3 consists of 12 residues. CDR3 in amino acids: CASSSNQETQYF. CDR3 DNA: TGTGCCAGCAGCTCTAATCAAGAGACCCAGTACTTC.